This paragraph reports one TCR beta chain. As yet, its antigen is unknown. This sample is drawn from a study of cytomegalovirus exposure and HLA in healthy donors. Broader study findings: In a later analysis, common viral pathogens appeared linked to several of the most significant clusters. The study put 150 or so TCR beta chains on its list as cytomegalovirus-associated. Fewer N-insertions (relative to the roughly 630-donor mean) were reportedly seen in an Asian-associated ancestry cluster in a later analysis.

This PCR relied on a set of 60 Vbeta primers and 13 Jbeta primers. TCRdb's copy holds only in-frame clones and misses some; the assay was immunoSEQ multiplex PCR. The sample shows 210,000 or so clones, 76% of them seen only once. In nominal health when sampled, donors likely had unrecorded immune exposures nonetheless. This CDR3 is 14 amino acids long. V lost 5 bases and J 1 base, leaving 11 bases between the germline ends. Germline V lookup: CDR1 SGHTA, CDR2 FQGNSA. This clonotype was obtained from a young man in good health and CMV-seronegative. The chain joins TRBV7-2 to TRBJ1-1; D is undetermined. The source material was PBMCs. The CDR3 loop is CASSLQHQNTEAFF. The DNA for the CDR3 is TGTGCCAGCAGCCTACAGCACCAGAACACTGAAGCTTTCTTT.